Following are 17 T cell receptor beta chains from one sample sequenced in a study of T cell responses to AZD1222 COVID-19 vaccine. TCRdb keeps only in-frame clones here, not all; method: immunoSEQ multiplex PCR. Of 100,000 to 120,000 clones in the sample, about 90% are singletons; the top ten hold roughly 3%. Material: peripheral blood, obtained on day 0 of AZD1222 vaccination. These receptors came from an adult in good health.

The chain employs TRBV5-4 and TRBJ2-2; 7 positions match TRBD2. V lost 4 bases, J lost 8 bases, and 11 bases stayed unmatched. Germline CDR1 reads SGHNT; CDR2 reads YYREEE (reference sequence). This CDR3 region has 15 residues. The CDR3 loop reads CASSPWGAGSGELFF. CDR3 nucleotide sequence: TGTGCCAGCAGCCCCTGGGGAGCGGGGAGTGGGGAGCTGTTTTTT. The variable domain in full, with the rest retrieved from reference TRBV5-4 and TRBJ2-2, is ETGVTQSPTHLIKTRGQQVTLRCSSQSGHNTVSWYQQALGQGPQFIFQYYREEENGRGNFPPRFSGLQFPNYSSELNVNALELDDSALYLCASSPWGAGSGELFFGEGSRLTVL.

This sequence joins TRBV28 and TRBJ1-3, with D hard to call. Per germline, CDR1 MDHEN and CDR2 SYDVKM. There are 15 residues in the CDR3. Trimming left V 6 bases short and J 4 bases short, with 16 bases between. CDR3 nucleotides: TGTGCCAGCAGCCCCCGCCGGATTAGCGGAAACACCATATATTTT. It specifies CASSPRRISGNTIYF. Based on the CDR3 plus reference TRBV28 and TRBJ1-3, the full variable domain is DVKVTQSSRYLVKRTGEKVFLECVQDMDHENMFWYRQDPGLGLRLIYFSYDVKMKEKGDIPEGYSVSREKKERFSLILESASTNQTSMYLCASSPRRISGNTIYFGEGSWLTVV.

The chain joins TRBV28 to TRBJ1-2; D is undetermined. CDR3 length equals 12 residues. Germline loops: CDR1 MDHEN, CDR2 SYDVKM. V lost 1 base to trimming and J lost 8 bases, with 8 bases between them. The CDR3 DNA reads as TGTGCCAGCAGTTTATTGGGAAGCGGCTACACCTTC. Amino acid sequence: CASSLLGSGYTF.

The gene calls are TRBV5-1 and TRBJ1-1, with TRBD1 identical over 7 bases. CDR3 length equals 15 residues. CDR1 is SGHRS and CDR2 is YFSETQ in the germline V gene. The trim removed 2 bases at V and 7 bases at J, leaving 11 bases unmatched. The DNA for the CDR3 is TGCGCCAGCAGCTTCGACCGCCCCGGGACAGATGAAGCTTTCTTT. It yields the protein CASSFDRPGTDEAFF.

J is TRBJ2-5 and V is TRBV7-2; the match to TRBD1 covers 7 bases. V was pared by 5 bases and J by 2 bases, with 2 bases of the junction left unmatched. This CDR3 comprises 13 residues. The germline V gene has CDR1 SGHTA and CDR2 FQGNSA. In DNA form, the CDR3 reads TGTGCCAGCAGCCGGGACAGTCAAGAGACCCAGTACTTC. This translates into CASSRDSQETQYF. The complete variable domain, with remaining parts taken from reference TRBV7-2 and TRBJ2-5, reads GAGVSQSPSNKVTEKGKDVELRCDPISGHTALYWYRQSLGQGLEFLIYFQGNSAPDKSGLPSDRFSAERTGGSVSTLTIQRTQQEDSAVYLCASSRDSQETQYFGPGTRLLVL.

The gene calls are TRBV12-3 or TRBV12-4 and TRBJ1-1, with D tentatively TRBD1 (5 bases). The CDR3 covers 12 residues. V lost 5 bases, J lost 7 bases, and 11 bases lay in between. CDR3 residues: CASSPDRYEAFF. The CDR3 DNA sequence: TGTGCCAGCAGTCCCGACAGATATGAAGCTTTCTTT.

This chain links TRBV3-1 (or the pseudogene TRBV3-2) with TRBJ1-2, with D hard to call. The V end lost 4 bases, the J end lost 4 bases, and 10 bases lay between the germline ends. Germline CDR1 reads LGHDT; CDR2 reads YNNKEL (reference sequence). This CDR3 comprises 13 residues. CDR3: CASSPAGPYGYTF. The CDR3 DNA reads TGTGCCAGCAGCCCCGCGGGCCCCTATGGCTACACCTTC.

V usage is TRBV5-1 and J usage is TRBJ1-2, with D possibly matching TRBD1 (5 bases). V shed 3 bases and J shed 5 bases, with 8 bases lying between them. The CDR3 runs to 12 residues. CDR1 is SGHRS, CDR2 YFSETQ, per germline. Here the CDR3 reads CASSSTGYGYTF. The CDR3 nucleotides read TGCGCCAGCAGCTCTACAGGTTATGGCTACACCTTC.

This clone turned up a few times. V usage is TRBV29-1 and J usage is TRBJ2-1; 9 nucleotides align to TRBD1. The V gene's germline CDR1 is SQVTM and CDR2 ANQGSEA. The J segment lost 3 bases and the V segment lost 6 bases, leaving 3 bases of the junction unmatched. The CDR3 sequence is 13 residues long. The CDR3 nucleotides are TGCAGCGTGTCGGGACAGGGCTACAATGAGCAGTTCTTC. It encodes CSVSGQGYNEQFF.

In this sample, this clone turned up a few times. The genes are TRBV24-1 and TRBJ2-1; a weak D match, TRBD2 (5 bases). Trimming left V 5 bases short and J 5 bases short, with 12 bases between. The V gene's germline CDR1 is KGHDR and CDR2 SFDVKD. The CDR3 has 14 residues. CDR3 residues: CATSVSPSNNEQFF. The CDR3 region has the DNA TGTGCCACCAGTGTCTCTCCTAGCAACAATGAGCAGTTCTTC.

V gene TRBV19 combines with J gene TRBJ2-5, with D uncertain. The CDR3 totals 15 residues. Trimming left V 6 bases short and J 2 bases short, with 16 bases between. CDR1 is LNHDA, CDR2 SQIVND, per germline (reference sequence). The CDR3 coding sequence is TGTGCCAGTAGCGGATACAGCAGCTCGCAAGAGACCCAGTACTTC. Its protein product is CASSGYSSSQETQYF.

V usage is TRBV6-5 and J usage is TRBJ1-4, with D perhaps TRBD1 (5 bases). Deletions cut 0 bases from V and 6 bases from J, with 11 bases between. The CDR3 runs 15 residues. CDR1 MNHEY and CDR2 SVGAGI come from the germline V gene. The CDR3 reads CASSYSAGWYEKLFF. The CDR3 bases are TGTGCCAGCAGTTACTCGGCAGGGTGGTATGAAAAACTGTTTTTT.

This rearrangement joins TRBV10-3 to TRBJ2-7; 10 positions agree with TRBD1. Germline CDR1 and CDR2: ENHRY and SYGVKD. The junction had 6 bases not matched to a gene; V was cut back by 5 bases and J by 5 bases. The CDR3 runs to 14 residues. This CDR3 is CAISYSGTGDEQYF. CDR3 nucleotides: TGTGCCATCAGTTACTCCGGGACAGGGGACGAGCAGTACTTC.

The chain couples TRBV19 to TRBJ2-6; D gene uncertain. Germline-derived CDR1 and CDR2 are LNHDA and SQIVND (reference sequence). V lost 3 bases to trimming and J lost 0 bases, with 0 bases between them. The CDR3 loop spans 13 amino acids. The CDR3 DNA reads TGTGCCAGTAGTATCTCTGGGGCCAACGTCCTGACTTTC. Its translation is CASSISGANVLTF.

The DNA of the CDR3 is TGTGCCTGGAGGTCCCCCGGGCCCACCGGAACCTATAGCAATCAGCCCCAGCATTTT. As protein: CAWRSPGPTGTYSNQPQHF. This sequence joins TRBV30 and TRBJ1-5; D remains ambiguous. V dropped 3 bases and J dropped 0 bases, with 24 bases sitting between them. Germline V gene lookup returns CDR1 GTSNPN and CDR2 SVGIG (reference sequence). This CDR3 contains 19 residues.

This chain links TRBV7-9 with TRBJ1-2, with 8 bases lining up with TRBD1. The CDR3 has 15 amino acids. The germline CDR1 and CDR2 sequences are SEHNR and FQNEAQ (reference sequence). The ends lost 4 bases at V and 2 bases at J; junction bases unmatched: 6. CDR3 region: CASSSRTGSNYGYTF. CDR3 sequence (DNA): TGTGCCAGCAGCTCACGGACAGGGTCGAACTATGGCTACACCTTC.

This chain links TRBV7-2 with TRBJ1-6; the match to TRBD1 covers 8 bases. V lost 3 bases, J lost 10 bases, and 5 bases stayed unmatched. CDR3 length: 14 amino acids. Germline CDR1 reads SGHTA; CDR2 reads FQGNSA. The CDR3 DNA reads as TGTGCCAGCAGCTTGGTCAGGGGGCAATCACCCCTCCACTTT. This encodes CASSLVRGQSPLHF.